Below, 11 T cell receptor beta chains from the same sample are listed, as sequenced in a study of blood T cell repertoires in COVID-19. The table came from immunoSEQ multiplex PCR; TCRdb's copy has only in-frame clones and leaves some out. The sample records about 50,000 clones, roughly 90% being singletons. The sequencing input was peripheral blood. The source is a human donor with active COVID-19. The donor label of this sample is uncertain.

The V and J genes are TRBV19 and TRBJ2-7, with D hard to call. V was shortened by 2 bases and J by 3 bases, with 11 bases between the two germline ends. This CDR3 spans 14 amino acids. Germline-derived CDR1 and CDR2 are LNHDA and SQIVND (reference sequence). As DNA, the CDR3 is TGTGCCAGTAGTATAACAGTTGGGCACTACGAGCAGTACTTC. It encodes CASSITVGHYEQYF.

This chain connects TRBV7-9 to TRBJ2-7; tentative D call: TRBD1 (5 bases). Germline V CDR1 and CDR2: SEHNR, FQNEAQ (reference sequence). This CDR3 spans 15 amino acids. V lost 3 bases, J lost 4 bases, and 16 bases lay in between. CDR3 residues: CASSFQGNLPYEQYF. CDR3 in DNA: TGTGCCAGCAGCTTCCAGGGTAACCTACCTTACGAGCAGTACTTC. Variable domain in full (rest from reference TRBV7-9 and TRBJ2-7): DTGVSQNPRHKITKRGQNVTFRCDPISEHNRLYWYRQTLGQGPEFLTYFQNEAQLEKSRLLSDRFSAERPKGSFSTLEIQRTEQGDSAMYLCASSFQGNLPYEQYFGPGTRLTVT.

The chain employs TRBV24-1 and TRBJ2-2, with a weak D call TRBD1 (5 bases). The germline V gene has CDR1 KGHDR and CDR2 SFDVKD. This CDR3 contains 14 residues. V lost 7 bases to trimming and J lost 3 bases, with 11 bases between them. Here the CDR3 DNA reads TGTGCCACCAGCAGGGTTGGGCACACCGGGGAGCTGTTTTTT. This sequence encodes CATSRVGHTGELFF.

The chain joins TRBV11-1 to TRBJ2-1, with 7 bases aligning to TRBD1. With V trimmed by 5 bases and J by 6 bases, 13 bases remained unmatched. Germline CDR1 reads SGHAT; CDR2 reads FQDESV (reference sequence). The CDR3 sequence is 16 residues long. The CDR3 coding sequence is TGTGCCAGCAGCAAGAGTTTGGGACAGCGGTCCAATGAGCAGTTCTTC. This translates into CASSKSLGQRSNEQFF.

The chain links TRBV6-1 to TRBJ1-2; no reliable D call. V lost 3 bases to trimming and J lost 5 bases, with 10 bases between them. CDR1 MNHNS and CDR2 SASEGT come from the germline V gene. CDR3 size: 13 residues. The CDR3 DNA reads as TGTGCCAGCAGTGAGGCAGGCTCGTATGGCTACACCTTC. Protein: CASSEAGSYGYTF.

This chain connects TRBV21-1 to TRBJ1-5; no DNA check was done on the table's D call, TRBD1. TRBV21-1 is a known pseudogene. The CDR3 totals 15 residues. CDR3 nucleotides: TGTGCCAGCAGCAACAGACAGGATTTCACTCAGCCCCAGCATTTT. As protein: CASSNRQDFTQPQHF.

The CDR3: CASSQEERGGRGTQYF. CDR3 nucleotides: TGTGCCAGCAGCCAAGAAGAGCGGGGGGGCCGAGGGACCCAGTACTTC. The chain recombines TRBV3-1 (or the pseudogene TRBV3-2) with TRBJ2-5; 10 bases are shared with TRBD2. CDR1 is LGHDT, CDR2 YNNKEL, per germline (reference sequence). CDR3 length equals 16 residues. The trim removed 0 bases at V and 7 bases at J, leaving 8 bases unmatched.

This clone was recorded only once. This chain connects TRBV24-1 to TRBJ2-2, with 8 bases that match TRBD2. The V segment lost 1 base and the J segment 1 base; nucleotides outside the gene matches: 4. The CDR3 spans 17 residues. The germline gives CDR1 KGHDR, CDR2 SFDVKD. The DNA for the CDR3 is TGTGCCACCAGTGATTTAGGAGCGGGAGAGAACACCGGGGAGCTGTTTTTT. Translating it yields CATSDLGAGENTGELFF.

This clone was picked up a small number of times. The chain recombines TRBV19 with TRBJ1-5; TRBD1 matches 7 bases. V trimming: 4 bases; J trimming: 1 base; junction bases outside the gene matches: 7. Germline values: CDR1 LNHDA, CDR2 SQIVND (reference sequence). The CDR3 has 16 amino acids. CDR3 in amino acids: CASSTGGVVSNQPQHF. The CDR3 bases are TGTGCCAGTAGTACAGGGGGAGTGGTGAGCAATCAGCCCCAGCATTTT. The full variable domain, completed using reference TRBV19 and TRBJ1-5, is DGGITQSPKYLFRKEGQNVTLSCEQNLNHDAMYWYRQDPGQGLRLIYYSQIVNDFQKGDIAEGYSVSREKKESFPLTVTSAQKNPTAFYLCASSTGGVVSNQPQHFGDGTRLSIL.

The V and J genes are TRBV29-1 and TRBJ1-5; TRBD1 matches at 8 bases. J gave up 3 bases and V 6 bases, and 16 bases lay outside the gene matches. Germline CDR1 reads SQVTM; CDR2 reads ANQGSEA. This CDR3 spans 17 amino acids. This CDR3 is CSVPPPGQGYFNQPQHF. The DNA for the CDR3 is TGCAGCGTCCCACCACCTGGACAGGGATATTTCAATCAGCCCCAGCATTTT.

The rearrangement uses TRBV30 and TRBJ2-2; 10 bases fit TRBD2. The CDR3 length is 17 residues. Trimming removed 0 bases from V and 0 bases from J; junction bases left unmatched: 4. Germline-derived CDR1 and CDR2 are GTSNPN and SVGIG (reference sequence). CDR3 region: CAWSVVSGGSNTGELFF. The CDR3 DNA reads TGTGCCTGGAGTGTGGTTAGCGGGGGGTCGAACACCGGGGAGCTGTTTTTT.